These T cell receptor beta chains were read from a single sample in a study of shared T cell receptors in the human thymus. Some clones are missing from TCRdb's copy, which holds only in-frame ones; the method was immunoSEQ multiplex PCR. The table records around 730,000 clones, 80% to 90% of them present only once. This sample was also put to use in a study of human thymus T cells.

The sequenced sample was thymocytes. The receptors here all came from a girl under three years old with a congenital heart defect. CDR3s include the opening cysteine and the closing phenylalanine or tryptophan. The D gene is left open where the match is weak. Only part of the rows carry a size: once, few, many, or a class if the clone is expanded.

DNA: TGTGCCAGCAGCCTCTATGGGACTAGCGGGGGGACCTACAATGAGCAGTTCTTC
CDR3: CASSLYGTSGGTYNEQFF
D: TRBD2
size: NA
V: TRBV4-2
J: TRBJ2-1

DNA: TGTGCCAGCAGGATGACAGGGGTCGCCTACGAGCAGTACTTC
CDR3: CASRMTGVAYEQYF
D: TRBD1
size: NA
V: TRBV6-6
J: TRBJ2-7

DNA: TGCGCCAGCAGCGTTCGCACGGGACAGGGGAACTATGGCTACACCTTC
CDR3: CASSVRTGQGNYGYTF
D: TRBD1
size: NA
V: TRBV10-2
J: TRBJ1-2

DNA: TGTGCCAGCGGGCAGGACAGCCTTAACTATGGCTACACCTTC
CDR3: CASGQDSLNYGYTF
D: NA
size: NA
V: TRBV28
J: TRBJ1-2

DNA: TGTGCCAGCAGCTTAGGGGAGGGGAAAAATGGCTACACCTTC
CDR3: CASSLGEGKNGYTF
D: NA
size: NA
V: TRBV7-4
J: TRBJ1-2

DNA: TGCGCCAGCAGCTTGGCCGGGACTAGCGGGGGGCCCTACTACAATGAGCAGTTCTTC
CDR3: CASSLAGTSGGPYYNEQFF
D: TRBD2
size: NA
V: TRBV5-1
J: TRBJ2-1

DNA: TGTGCCAGCAGCGCGGGACAGAGAAACCGATTCTATGGCTACACCTTC
CDR3: CASSAGQRNRFYGYTF
D: TRBD1
size: NA
V: TRBV13
J: TRBJ1-2

DNA: TGTGCCAGTTTTAACAGGGGGCAGGGCTACACCTTC
CDR3: CASFNRGQGYTF
D: TRBD1
size: NA
V: TRBV2
J: TRBJ1-2

DNA: TGTGCCAGCAGCTTTACAGGGGCTCGGAATCAGCCCCAGCATTTT
CDR3: CASSFTGARNQPQHF
D: TRBD1
size: NA
V: TRBV7-9
J: TRBJ1-5

DNA: TGCGCCAGCAGTCAGGAAGCTGGTCTAGGGGCAGCCAGAAATTCACCCCTCCACTTT
CDR3: CASSQEAGLGAARNSPLHF
D: NA
size: NA
V: TRBV23-1
J: TRBJ1-6

DNA: TGTGCCAGCAGCTTAGGGGGAGCGAACACTGAAGCTTTCTTT
CDR3: CASSLGGANTEAFF
D: NA
size: NA
V: TRBV7-9
J: TRBJ1-1

DNA: TGTGCCAGCAGTAGAGGGAGTGAGCTGTTTTTT
CDR3: CASSRGSELFF
D: NA
size: NA
V: TRBV27
J: TRBJ2-2

DNA: TGCGCCAGCAGACGGGACAGGGTGAGAGAAGGTTTCACTGAAGCTTTCTTT
CDR3: CASRRDRVREGFTEAFF
D: TRBD1
size: NA
V: TRBV5-1
J: TRBJ1-1

DNA: TGTGCCAGCTCACAATTTAGCCCACCGTCCTACGAGCAGTACTTC
CDR3: CASSQFSPPSYEQYF
D: NA
size: NA
V: TRBV18
J: TRBJ2-7

DNA: TGTGCCAGCAGCGCCGAGGACCGGGATGAAGCCTTC
CDR3: CASSAEDRDEAF
D: NA
size: NA
V: TRBV9
J: TRBJ1-2

DNA: TGCGCCAGCAGCCAAGACCACACTCCAGGGATCGACTGTGGCTACACCTTC
CDR3: CASSQDHTPGIDCGYTF
D: NA
size: NA
V: TRBV4-3
J: TRBJ1-2

DNA: TGCAGCGTTGGGCGGGGGGGCCGAGAAGAGACCCAGTACTTC
CDR3: CSVGRGGREETQYF
D: TRBD2
size: once
V: TRBV29-1
J: TRBJ2-5

DNA: TGTGCCACTAGGACAGGGGGCACGAAAAACACTGAAGCTTTCTTT
CDR3: CATRTGGTKNTEAFF
D: TRBD1
size: NA
V: TRBV10-3
J: TRBJ1-1

DNA: TGCGCCAGCAGCCCAAGTCCCAACAAAAGGGTGAACGAAGGGGCTAACTATGGCTACACCTTC
CDR3: CASSPSPNKRVNEGANYGYTF
D: NA
size: NA
V: TRBV4-3
J: TRBJ1-2

DNA: TGTGCCAGCAGTTACTCCGATAGGGGGGGCTACACCTTC
CDR3: CASSYSDRGGYTF
D: NA
size: NA
V: TRBV6-6
J: TRBJ1-2

DNA: TGTGCCAGCAGCGTAGCCTCTTTGACTAGCGGATACAATGAGCAGTTCTTC
CDR3: CASSVASLTSGYNEQFF
D: TRBD2
size: NA
V: TRBV9
J: TRBJ2-1

DNA: TGTGCCACCAGCAGAGGGGTGGAGGGGCCCGTGAGGGGTTCTGGCTACACCTTC
CDR3: CATSRGVEGPVRGSGYTF
D: NA
size: NA
V: TRBV15
J: TRBJ1-2

DNA: TGTGCCAGCAGTGAAGGTGGGAGGGGGGCTTTTTCCTACGAGCAGTACTTC
CDR3: CASSEGGRGAFSYEQYF
D: NA
size: NA
V: TRBV2
J: TRBJ2-7

DNA: TGTGCCAGCCCTAAAGAGCGGGGGTCACGCCCAGATACGCAGTATTTT
CDR3: CASPKERGSRPDTQYF
D: TRBD2
size: NA
V: TRBV18
J: TRBJ2-3

DNA: TGTGCCAGCAGTTTATCTCAAACGGGAGGGGGGACTGAAGCTTTCTTT
CDR3: CASSLSQTGGGTEAFF
D: NA
size: NA
V: TRBV27
J: TRBJ1-1

DNA: TGTGCCAGCAGCTCCGGACTAGCGGATAGCACAGATACGCAGTATTTT
CDR3: CASSSGLADSTDTQYF
D: TRBD2
size: NA
V: TRBV7-4
J: TRBJ2-3

DNA: TGCGCCAGCAGCTTTGTTTGGGGAGCCCTAACAGATACGCAGTATTTT
CDR3: CASSFVWGALTDTQYF
D: NA
size: NA
V: TRBV5-1
J: TRBJ2-3

DNA: TGCGCCAGCAGCCACAAAGCCCTCACAGGGCTCATAAACATTCAGTACTTC
CDR3: CASSHKALTGLINIQYF
D: NA
size: NA
V: TRBV4-1
J: TRBJ2-4

DNA: TGCGCCAGCAGCTCCCCTGGGCGGGGGGCCGGGGGGGCCCAGCGTGGAGAGACCCAGTACTTC
CDR3: CASSSPGRGAGGAQRGETQYF
D: TRBD2
size: NA
V: TRBV5-1
J: TRBJ2-5

DNA: TGTGCCAGCAGCCATCCAGTAAGGGGCGGGGGGGCACCAGATACGCAGTATTTT
CDR3: CASSHPVRGGGAPDTQYF
D: TRBD2
size: NA
V: TRBV4-2
J: TRBJ2-3

DNA: TGTGCCAGCAGCTCTTACAGGGTTGAGACAGATACGCAGTATTTT
CDR3: CASSSYRVETDTQYF
D: NA
size: NA
V: TRBV5-8
J: TRBJ2-3

DNA: TGTGCCAGCAGTGGCAGGGGACCGAACACTGAAGCTTTCTTT
CDR3: CASSGRGPNTEAFF
D: NA
size: few
V: TRBV27
J: TRBJ1-1

DNA: TGTGCCAGTAGTATAGGGCAGGTAGGCAATCAGCCCCAGCATTTT
CDR3: CASSIGQVGNQPQHF
D: NA
size: NA
V: TRBV19
J: TRBJ1-5

DNA: TGCGCCAGCAGCGCCACCTTCCCCAGAACCTACAGGCCCCGGGGCTACACCTTC
CDR3: CASSATFPRTYRPRGYTF
D: NA
size: NA
V: TRBV5-1
J: TRBJ1-2

DNA: TGTGCCAGCCAGCTTCAGGGCCTGGACACTGAAGCTTTCTTT
CDR3: CASQLQGLDTEAFF
D: NA
size: NA
V: TRBV6-5
J: TRBJ1-1

DNA: TGCAGCGTTGATGGGGACAGACTTAACTATGGCTACACCTTC
CDR3: CSVDGDRLNYGYTF
D: TRBD1
size: NA
V: TRBV29-1
J: TRBJ1-2

DNA: TGCGCCAGCAGCCCCCCCAGGACCGGGGAGCTGTTTTTT
CDR3: CASSPPRTGELFF
D: NA
size: NA
V: TRBV5-1
J: TRBJ2-2

DNA: TGTGCCAGCGGACAGGGAGGCAATCAGCCCCAGCATTTT
CDR3: CASGQGGNQPQHF
D: TRBD1
size: NA
V: TRBV28
J: TRBJ1-5

DNA: TGTGCCAGCAGTTTGGGACAGGACCAAGAGACCCAGTACTTC
CDR3: CASSLGQDQETQYF
D: TRBD1
size: NA
V: TRBV6-5
J: TRBJ2-5

DNA: TGTGCCAGCCGCCTATCAGGGGGCGCCGCGAATGGCTACACCTTC
CDR3: CASRLSGGAANGYTF
D: TRBD1
size: NA
V: TRBV27
J: TRBJ1-2